A single sample gave rise to the 27 T cell receptor beta chains below, sequenced in a study of T-cell reconstitution after alpha-beta-depleted transplantation in children (dated by TCRdb to the mid-2010s). To prepare the library, PCR was applied. TCRdb records Illumina HiSeq 2500 as the sequencer. To normalize quantification of the TCRbeta repertoire, the TCR libraries were built with molecular barcoding that relied on unique molecular identifiers. TCRdb reran the public reads through fastp at Q25 and MiXCR, keeping productive beta chains. For every CDR3 protein sequence, its rows merge into one entry that carries the most common genes and DNA. Counted in this sample were approximately 640,000 distinct CDR3 sequences; over 15% of them appeared once. Under 1.2% of the sample rests with the top ten. Specimen: PBMCs from the stem cell graft donor, collected from the stem cell graft. These receptors were taken from a human donor who donated a stem cell graft to a child with acute myeloid leukemia.

This clonotype has a count of ten or more. J is TRBJ1-3 and V is TRBV4-3; unclear D gene. Germline lookup yields CDR1 LGHNA and CDR2 YSLEER. The CDR3 totals 14 residues. Between the trimmed V and J ends, which lost 0 bases and 3 bases, there was a span of 6 bases. The CDR3 sequence is CASSQDGVGNTIYF. CDR3 nucleotides: TGCGCCAGCAGCCAAGATGGGGTTGGAAACACCATATATTTT.

This chain connects TRBV20-1 to TRBJ1-5; 7 bases match TRBD1. The germline V gene encodes CDR1 DFQATT and CDR2 SNEGSKA (reference sequence). The CDR3 has 16 residues. After removal of 0 bases from V and 6 bases from J, the junction contained 11 bases not matched to a gene. Here the CDR3 DNA reads TGCAGTGCTAGAGATGGGTGGCAGGGGGGGACTCAGCCCCAGCATTTT. Translation: CSARDGWQGGTQPQHF.

This clonotype was recorded many times. The rearrangement joins TRBV29-1 to TRBJ1-3; D perhaps matches TRBD1 (6 bases). The germline V gene has CDR1 SQVTM and CDR2 ANQGSEA. The CDR3 covers 13 residues. Trimming left V 4 bases short and J 2 bases short, with 9 bases between. The CDR3 coding sequence is TGCAGCGTTGTAGGGGGACCTGGAAACACCATATATTTT. This encodes CSVVGGPGNTIYF.

This clonotype was counted ten times or more. V is TRBV29-1 and J is TRBJ2-7; TRBD1 might be the D (5 bases). V dropped 5 bases and J dropped 1 base, with 15 bases sitting between them. CDR3 length: 14 residues. Germline lookup yields CDR1 SQVTM and CDR2 ANQGSEA. The CDR3 loop is CSVTTGEFSYEQYV. CDR3 coding DNA: TGCAGCGTTACTACAGGAGAATTTTCCTACGAGCAGTACGTC.

The chain links TRBV10-1 to TRBJ1-1, with unresolved D. The germline CDR1 and CDR2 sequences are WNHNN and SYGVQD (reference sequence). This CDR3 region has 12 residues. The germline V and J ends were trimmed by 2 bases and 5 bases, with 6 bases remaining between them. CDR3 DNA sequence: TGCGCCAGCAGTGAGGGGTGGACTGAAGCTTTCTTT. Translating it yields CASSEGWTEAFF.

This chain connects TRBV20-1 to TRBJ2-1; 13 bases agree with TRBD2. The germline V gene has CDR1 DFQATT and CDR2 SNEGSKA (reference sequence). The CDR3 runs 17 residues. J was trimmed by 4 bases and V by 0 bases; bases with no gene match: 6. CDR3: CSARDGTSGVAYNEQFF. The DNA of the CDR3 is TGCAGTGCTAGAGATGGGACTAGCGGGGTAGCATACAATGAGCAGTTCTTC.

The sample holds many counts of this clonotype. The rearrangement uses TRBV20-1 and TRBJ2-2; D not resolved. Germline V gene lookup returns CDR1 DFQATT and CDR2 SNEGSKA (reference sequence). This CDR3 region has 14 residues. Trimming left V 0 bases short and J 1 base short, with 6 bases between. The CDR3 is CSARDLWNTGELFF. Here the CDR3 DNA reads TGCAGTGCTAGAGATCTCTGGAACACCGGGGAGCTGTTTTTT.

At least ten counts were recorded for this clonotype. This chain connects TRBV20-1 to TRBJ2-7; D is perhaps TRBD1 (6 bases). Trimming removed 2 bases from V and 2 bases from J, with 10 bases in between. The CDR3 contains 13 residues. Germline CDR1 and CDR2: DFQATT and SNEGSKA (reference sequence). The CDR3 spells CSARPGQTYEQYF. In DNA, the CDR3 is TGCAGTGCTAGACCCGGACAGACCTACGAGCAGTACTTC.

At least ten counts were recorded for this clonotype. The rearrangement joins TRBV7-2 to TRBJ2-5; tentatively, D is TRBD2 (6 bases). Germline loops: CDR1 SGHTA, CDR2 FQGNSA. Trimming took off 5 bases at V and 7 bases at J, with 14 bases between the two ends. The CDR3 is made up of 13 amino acids. The CDR3 DNA sequence: TGTGCCAGCAGCCCCGACCGTAGCGGGACCCAGTACTTC. Encoded protein: CASSPDRSGTQYF.

The sample holds a few counts of this clonotype. The rearrangement joins TRBV20-1 to TRBJ2-7, with D perhaps TRBD1 or TRBD2 (5 bases each). The CDR3 loop spans 13 amino acids. Trimming shortened V by 2 bases and J by 7 bases, and 15 bases separated the two germline ends. The germline gives CDR1 DFQATT, CDR2 SNEGSKA (reference sequence). The CDR3 nucleotides are TGCAGTGCTAGACCCCGGGGCGTGGAAGAGCAGTACTTC. Translated: CSARPRGVEEQYF.

The gene calls are TRBV20-1 and TRBJ1-6, with 8 positions matching TRBD1. Germline V gene data show CDR1 as DFQATT and CDR2 as SNEGSKA (reference sequence). V gave up 6 bases and J gave up 7 bases; unmatched junction bases: 5. CDR3 size: 13 residues. DNA for the CDR3: TGCAGTGCAGCTCGACAGGGGAATTCACCCCTCCACTTT. Protein sequence: CSAARQGNSPLHF.

The V and J genes are TRBV6-2 or TRBV6-3 and TRBJ2-4, with TRBD1 matching over 7 bases. Per germline, CDR1 MNHEY and CDR2 SVGEGT. There are 18 residues in the CDR3. V dropped 2 bases and J dropped 3; count of bases not matched to a gene: 13. CDR3 nucleotides: TGTGCCAGCAGTTACCTTCTCGACAGGGCCAAGGACAAAAACATTCAGTACTTC. Translating it yields CASSYLLDRAKDKNIQYF.

The V call is TRBV7-6, the J call TRBJ2-2; D is uncertain. There are 16 residues in the CDR3. V was pared by 7 bases and J by 1 base, with 16 bases between. Germline V gene lookup returns CDR1 SGHVS and CDR2 FNYEAQ. Here the CDR3 DNA reads TGTGCCAGCAACCCCCGAGTGGGCAAGAACACCGGGGAGCTGTTTTTT. Translating it yields CASNPRVGKNTGELFF. Based on the CDR3 plus reference TRBV7-6 and TRBJ2-2, the full variable domain is GAGVSQSPRYKVTKRGQDVALRCDPISGHVSLYWYRQALGQGPEFLTYFNYEAQQDKSGLPNDRFSAERPEGSISTLTIQRTEQRDSAMYRCASNPRVGKNTGELFFGEGSRLTVL.

This clonotype was observed many times. CDR3 protein: CSAITDQYGYTF. The CDR3 DNA follows: TGCAGTGCTATTACCGATCAGTATGGCTACACCTTC. V usage is TRBV20-1 and J usage is TRBJ1-2; D not resolved. CDR3 size: 12 residues. Germline values: CDR1 DFQATT, CDR2 SNEGSKA (reference sequence). The V and J ends lost 4 bases and 5 bases respectively, with 11 bases between them.

This chain connects TRBV5-1 to TRBJ1-4, with D possibly being TRBD1 (5 bases). The germline CDR1 and CDR2 sequences are SGHRS and YFSETQ. This CDR3 is 20 amino acids long. The V and J ends lost 1 base and 6 bases respectively, with 28 bases between them. DNA for the CDR3: TGCGCCAGCAGCTTGTCTTACGGAGGGGCGTCGACTGAATCTGATGAAAAACTGTTTTTT. It codes for CASSLSYGGASTESDEKLFF. Variable domain in full (rest from reference TRBV5-1 and TRBJ1-4): KAGVTQTPRYLIKTRGQQVTLSCSPISGHRSVSWYQQTPGQGLQFLFEYFSETQRNKGNFPGRFSGRQFSNSRSEMNVSTLELGDSALYLCASSLSYGGASTESDEKLFFGSGTQLSVL.

The chain combines TRBV7-3 with TRBJ2-3, with 7 bases fitting TRBD2. V shed 2 bases, J shed 1 base, and the junction held 6 bases outside the gene matches. Germline values: CDR1 SGHTA, CDR2 FQGTGA. There are 16 residues in the CDR3. CDR3 DNA: TGTGCCAGCAGCTTACGGGCGGGGGTCGGCACAGATACGCAGTATTTT. Translation gives CASSLRAGVGTDTQYF.

V usage is TRBV10-1 and J usage is TRBJ2-1; D is uncertain. V was shortened by 5 bases and J by 1 base, with 27 bases between the two germline ends. The CDR3 contains 20 residues. CDR1 and CDR2 (germline): WNHNN, SYGVQD (reference sequence). This CDR3 reads CASSPRAATYPSSSYNEQFF. As DNA, the CDR3 is TGCGCCAGCAGTCCTAGGGCGGCCACCTACCCATCATCGTCCTACAATGAGCAGTTCTTC.

This clonotype has more than one count but fewer than ten. The V gene is TRBV12-3 or TRBV12-4, the J gene TRBJ2-3; 8 bases are shared with TRBD2. CDR3 length equals 15 residues. V lost 10 bases, J lost 5 bases, and 14 bases stayed unmatched. In DNA form, the CDR3 reads TGTGCCACCCGTTTGGGCGGGGGGACCGGAGATACGCAGTATTTT. Protein: CATRLGGGTGDTQYF.

As concerns this clonotype: Possible read error: a much larger clone is one base away. This chain links TRBV11-3 with TRBJ2-7; unclear D gene. The CDR3 sequence is 11 residues long. The germline V gene has CDR1 SGHNT and CDR2 YENEEA. V was pared by 3 bases and J by 5 bases, with 5 bases between. The CDR3 bases are TGTGCCAGCAGCTTTGGGAACGAGCAGTACTTC. Translating it yields CASSFGNEQYF.

In this sample, this clonotype turned up many times. The chain uses TRBV12-3 or TRBV12-4 and TRBJ1-3, with a possible D match to TRBD1 (5 bases). Deletions cut 6 bases from V and 4 bases from J, with 13 bases between. The CDR3 covers 14 residues. The CDR3 sequence: CASSTNKGGNTIYF. In DNA form, the CDR3 reads TGTGCCAGCAGCACAAACAAGGGGGGAAACACCATATATTTT.

This clonotype was seen a few times. The chain combines TRBV7-9 with TRBJ2-1; either TRBD1 or TRBD2 may supply D (5 bases each). CDR1 SEHNR and CDR2 FQNEAQ come from the germline V gene (reference sequence). V shed 2 bases and J shed 7 bases, with 15 bases lying between them. This CDR3 has 15 amino acids. The CDR3: CASSLPAGWGNEQFF. CDR3 nucleotide sequence: TGTGCCAGCAGCTTACCCGCAGGGTGGGGGAATGAGCAGTTCTTC.

This clonotype was detected only a few times. The V and J genes are TRBV29-1 and TRBJ2-3, with TRBD1 matching 8 bases. CDR1 is SQVTM, CDR2 ANQGSEA, per germline. The V and J ends lost 8 bases and 4 bases, in that order; junction bases with no gene match: 5. There are 12 residues in the CDR3. The CDR3 DNA reads as TGCAGCTACTCAGGGGGCGCAGATACGCAGTATTTT. It specifies CSYSGGADTQYF.

The sample holds a few counts of this clonotype. V and J are TRBV20-1 and TRBJ1-5; 7 nucleotides match TRBD1. Trimming removed 4 bases from V and 2 bases from J; junction bases left unmatched: 14. Germline V gene lookup returns CDR1 DFQATT and CDR2 SNEGSKA (reference sequence). This CDR3 contains 17 residues. In DNA, the CDR3 is TGCAGTGCTACCAGACAGGGAAGTAAGATTGGCAATCAGCCCCAGCATTTT. This codes for CSATRQGSKIGNQPQHF.

This chain joins TRBV9 and TRBJ1-5; 7 bases match TRBD1. With 4 bases clipped from V and 4 bases from J, the junction kept 5 bases outside the gene matches. The germline V gene has CDR1 SGDLS and CDR2 YYNGEE. This CDR3 comprises 14 residues. The CDR3 sequence: CASSIGQENQPQHF. CDR3 in DNA: TGTGCCAGCAGCATTGGACAGGAAAATCAGCCCCAGCATTTT.

In its sample, this clonotype was seen a few times. CDR3 residues: CASSTGGNYGYTF. The CDR3 region has the DNA TGTGCCAGCAGTACAGGTGGAAACTATGGCTACACCTTC. The V and J genes are TRBV28 and TRBJ1-2; a possible D gene is TRBD1 (5 bases). V was shortened by 5 bases and J by 2 bases, with 9 bases between the two germline ends. Germline-derived CDR1 and CDR2 are MDHEN and SYDVKM. This CDR3 is 13 amino acids long.

This clonotype has only a few counts. The chain couples TRBV20-1 to TRBJ2-5; 12 positions agree with TRBD1. Germline V CDR1 and CDR2: DFQATT, SNEGSKA (reference sequence). The CDR3 runs to 15 residues. Here the CDR3 reads CSVTPGTGGGKTQYF. As DNA, the CDR3 is TGCAGCGTAACTCCCGGGACAGGGGGCGGGAAGACCCAGTACTTC.

The rearrangement links TRBV4-1 to TRBJ2-7, with TRBD1 matching over 7 bases. V gave up 5 bases and J gave up 3 bases; unmatched junction bases: 7. The CDR3 has 14 residues. Germline values: CDR1 MGHRA, CDR2 YSYEKL. This CDR3 reads CASSYGQADYEQYF. CDR3 DNA sequence: TGCGCCAGCAGCTACGGACAGGCAGACTACGAGCAGTACTTC.